The 8 T cell receptor beta chains below all came from one sample that was sequenced in a study of regulatory dendritic cells for organ transplantation (dated by TCRdb to 2016 to 2017). Library creation used the immunoSEQ multiplex PCR assay. TCRdb re-hosts the immuneACCESS table, in-frame sequences only. Its copies lack some clones; in the studies checked, an unresolved V gene accounts for under half of them, and the cause for the rest is not known. The sample yields tens of thousands of clones; around 84% were counted once. Around 0.1% of the sample is held by the ten biggest clonotypes. The sample was naive CD4+ T cells from blood. The cell subset or site label for this specimen denotes: CD45RA+ naive T cells. The source is a human donor in good health.

This clone was seen a few times. The J gene is TRBJ1-6, the V gene TRBV7-9; TRBD1 matches 7 bases. The CDR3 runs 14 residues. CDR1 SEHNR and CDR2 FQNEAQ come from the germline V gene (reference sequence). V lost 5 bases and J lost 6; bases outside the gene matches: 4. CDR3 bases: TGTGCCAGCAGCCCGGGACAGAGTAATTCACCCCTCCACTTT. This codes for CASSPGQSNSPLHF.

V and J are TRBV4-2 and TRBJ2-1; 11 positions agree with TRBD2. The CDR3 spans 15 residues. Germline CDR1 and CDR2: LGHNA and YNFKEQ. V lost 1 base, J lost 12 bases, and 8 bases stayed unmatched. In nucleotides, the CDR3 is TGTGCCAGCAGCCAAGTGTCTAGCGGGGGGTACTCGCAGTTCTTC. This translates into CASSQVSSGGYSQFF.

The chain combines TRBV19 with TRBJ1-1, with 7 bases matching TRBD1. Germline CDR1 is LNHDA and CDR2 is SQIVND (reference sequence). This CDR3 is built from 16 residues. V lost 6 bases, J lost 5 bases, and 15 bases stayed unmatched. The CDR3 protein is CASSFTRQGLRTEAFF. The CDR3 DNA sequence: TGTGCCAGTAGCTTCACTCGACAGGGTCTAAGGACTGAAGCTTTCTTT. Supplemented by reference TRBV19 and TRBJ1-1, the full variable domain reads DGGITQSPKYLFRKEGQNVTLSCEQNLNHDAMYWYRQDPGQGLRLIYYSQIVNDFQKGDIAEGYSVSREKKESFPLTVTSAQKNPTAFYLCASSFTRQGLRTEAFFGQGTRLTVV.

The chain recombines TRBV7-8 with TRBJ1-1, with 7 bases fitting TRBD1. This CDR3 region has 13 residues. Germline assignment: CDR1 SGHVS and CDR2 FQNEAQ. J lost 12 bases, V lost 5 bases, and 12 bases had no gene match. The CDR3 DNA is TGTGCCAGCAGCCTGGGAGTGACAGGGTTAACTTTCTTT. Residues: CASSLGVTGLTFF.

The rearrangement links TRBV10-3 to TRBJ2-3, with D tentatively TRBD2 (6 bases). Germline V CDR1 and CDR2: ENHRY, SYGVKD. This CDR3 has 14 residues. V was pared by 0 bases and J by 8 bases, with 12 bases between. The CDR3 here is CAISESTSSGTQYF. The DNA of the CDR3 is TGTGCCATCAGTGAGTCAACTAGCTCTGGTACGCAGTATTTT.

The rearrangement uses TRBV19 and TRBJ1-4; D possibly corresponds to TRBD1 (6 bases). The CDR3 consists of 15 residues. Germline assignment: CDR1 LNHDA and CDR2 SQIVND (reference sequence). V lost 4 bases and J lost 4, with 13 bases in between. CDR3 DNA: TGTGCCAGTAGTAGATCGACAGGACTTAATGAAAAACTGTTTTTT. Protein: CASSRSTGLNEKLFF.

The J gene is TRBJ2-5, the V gene TRBV9, with TRBD1 as a possible D gene (6 bases). This CDR3 has 15 amino acids. V lost 0 bases, J lost 4 bases, and 13 bases lay in between. Germline V gene data show CDR1 as SGDLS and CDR2 as YYNGEE. CDR3 coding DNA: TGTGCCAGCAGCGTAGACAACAGGGCAGGAGAGACCCAGTACTTC. Protein product: CASSVDNRAGETQYF.

The J gene is TRBJ1-6, the V gene TRBV2, with 7 bases aligning to TRBD1. V lost 6 bases to trimming and J lost 7 bases; unmatched junction nucleotides: 6. The CDR3 totals 14 residues. The germline CDR1 and CDR2 sequences are SNHLY and FYNNEI. The CDR3 sequence is CASSEGQLNSPLHF. For the CDR3, the DNA is TGTGCCAGCAGCGAGGGACAGCTAAATTCACCCCTCCACTTT.